This TCR beta chain was documented in a study of regulatory T cells in long-lasting Graves disease. Turning to the study itself: Freshly diagnosed Graves' patients had used antithyroid drugs for under 3 months.

This clonotype was counted a few times. Library construction for TCR beta used iRepertoire HTBI primers and Arm-PCR of CDR3 regions. TCRdb re-called the multiplex PCR reads through MiXCR, storing one row per CDR3 protein. The sample lists hundreds of thousands of distinct CDR3 sequences; roughly 14% were seen once. V was shortened by 0 bases and J by 8 bases, with 14 bases between the two germline ends. CDR1 SGHKS and CDR2 YYEKEE come from the germline V gene (reference sequence). CDR3 length: 14 amino acids. Time point noted: newly diagnosed GD, antithyroid drugs for less than 3 months. TCR sequences were obtained from RNA taken from PBMCs. These data were also filed under a second study, of T cells in Graves' hyperthyroidism and ophthalmopathy. That study reports: Within blood appeared most thyroid clonotypes that had expanded above 0.001. The model foresaw ophthalmopathy a median about 6.1 months prior to onset.

Sequenced here: peripheral blood mononuclear cells (PBMCs), sampled at new diagnosis, from a patient treated with antithyroid drugs. The rearrangement links TRBV5-5 to TRBJ1-1, with D possibly TRBD1 on 5 matching bases. This clonotype originated in a man aged 25-45 years with Graves disease. CDR3 nucleotides: TGTGCCAGCAGCTTGGGGAGACAGACAATAGAAGCTTTCTTT. It encodes CASSLGRQTIEAFF.